Sequencing of this T cell receptor beta chain was carried out in a study of blood T cells in healthy people across ages. Study-level background: The template switching approach captured approximately one barcoded beta molecule for every two T cells.

Together with a sample-barcoded 5' primer, a J-beta primer mix was included in a second PCR lasting about 6 to 11 cycles. A minimum of 2.5 million CDR3-containing paired-end reads was obtained for each sample. From the 5' RACE reads, TCRdb called clonotypes with MiXCR, one entry per CDR3 protein. The sample records over 950,000 distinct CDR3 sequences, roughly 47% being singletons. Germline lookup yields CDR1 MDHEN and CDR2 SYDVKM. The CDR3 consists of 14 residues. V shed 4 bases and J shed 4 bases, with 13 bases lying between them. Russia was home to the donors, healthy Caucasian individuals aged roughly 6 to 100. This clonotype was recorded a few times.

The sample taken for sequencing was blood. The chain has TRBV28 and TRBJ2-5, with D maybe TRBD1 (6 bases). This sequence originates from a woman aged 55-69 years in good health. The CDR3 is CASSSGHRGETQYF. In DNA, the CDR3 is TGTGCCAGCAGTTCGGGACATAGGGGAGAGACCCAGTACTTC.